These 26 T cell receptor beta chains originate from one sample sequenced in a study of beta chain features in type 1 diabetes. Reverse transcribing all isolated RNA meant expressed TCRB transcripts were sequenced. Clones were read by immunoSEQ multiplex PCR, and TCRdb kept only the in-frame ones, dropping some. The sample yields roughly 450,000 clones, approximately 15% seen once. Sequenced sample: naive CD4+ T cells from blood. All receptors derive from a man aged 25-45 years in good health.

This clone was observed a handful of times. The V gene is TRBV29-1, the J gene TRBJ2-1, with D perhaps TRBD2 (6 bases). Germline V lookup: CDR1 SQVTM, CDR2 ANQGSEA. The CDR3 is 14 amino acids. V lost 7 bases, J lost 6 bases, and 19 bases lay in between. The CDR3 loop is CSAEGAGPINEQFF. The CDR3 DNA follows: TGCAGCGCCGAAGGGGCGGGACCTATCAATGAGCAGTTCTTC.

This sequence joins TRBV30 and TRBJ2-7, with D perhaps being TRBD1 or TRBD2 (5 bases each). Germline V gene lookup returns CDR1 GTSNPN and CDR2 SVGIG (reference sequence). The V gene lost 5 bases and the J gene lost 2 bases, with 16 bases spanning the gap. This CDR3 region has 14 residues. The CDR3 region is CAWGHKTKAYEQYV. In DNA, the CDR3 is TGTGCCTGGGGACACAAGACTAAAGCCTACGAGCAGTACGTC.

This clone was picked up a small number of times. The chain combines TRBV9 with TRBJ1-6; tentatively, D is TRBD1 (5 bases). The CDR3 runs 16 residues. V lost 8 bases to trimming and J lost 0 bases, with 15 bases between them. From germline, CDR1 is SGDLS and CDR2 YYNGEE. The CDR3 protein is CARSPGLSSYNSPLHF. The CDR3 DNA follows: TGTGCCAGGTCGCCGGGACTCAGCTCCTATAATTCACCCCTCCACTTT.

The CDR3 DNA reads TGTGCCAGCAGTTACAGGGGGCCTGGGCCCCAGCATTTT. It translates to CASSYRGPGPQHF. The V call is TRBV28, the J call TRBJ1-5; 9 bases map to TRBD1. The CDR3 runs 13 residues. The V and J ends lost 4 bases and 9 bases, in that order; junction bases with no gene match: 4. Germline V gene sequence: CDR1 MDHEN, CDR2 SYDVKM.

This clone was counted between two and nine times. The chain joins TRBV29-1 to TRBJ2-3; a weak D match, TRBD1 (6 bases). CDR1 is SQVTM and CDR2 is ANQGSEA in the germline V gene. Between the trimmed V and J ends, which lost 3 bases and 1 base, there was a span of 8 bases. This CDR3 spans 13 amino acids. The CDR3 region is CSVDRGGTDTQYF. CDR3 sequence (DNA): TGCAGCGTTGACAGGGGAGGCACAGATACGCAGTATTTT.

The chain links TRBV29-1 to TRBJ2-3, with D maybe TRBD2 (6 bases). Trimming took off 4 bases at V and 3 bases at J, with 14 bases between the two ends. CDR1 and CDR2 from the germline V gene are SQVTM and ANQGSEA. The CDR3 runs to 14 residues. CDR3 loop: CSVARGMVTDTQYF. CDR3 in DNA: TGCAGCGTTGCACGGGGGATGGTGACAGATACGCAGTATTTT.

This chain connects TRBV30 to TRBJ1-5; 8 nucleotides line up with TRBD1. CDR1 GTSNPN and CDR2 SVGIG come from the germline V gene (reference sequence). V was pared by 4 bases and J by 4 bases, with 3 bases of the junction left unmatched. This CDR3 spans 13 amino acids. The CDR3 reads CAWTGGPNQPQHF. In nucleotides, the CDR3 is TGTGCCTGGACAGGGGGCCCTAATCAGCCCCAGCATTTT.

This clone has a handful of counts. The rearrangement joins TRBV30 to TRBJ2-5, with D unclear. The V and J ends lost 2 bases and 2 bases respectively, with 9 bases between them. The CDR3 covers 13 residues. Looked up from germline, CDR1 is GTSNPN and CDR2 is SVGIG (reference sequence). The CDR3 bases are TGTGCCTGGAGTCCTCGTATACAAGAGACCCAGTACTTC. This encodes CAWSPRIQETQYF. Supplemented by reference TRBV30 and TRBJ2-5, the full variable domain reads SQTIHQWPATLVQPVGSPLSLECTVEGTSNPNLYWYRQAAGRGLQLLFYSVGIGQISSEVPQNLSASRPQDRQFILSSKKLLLSDSGFYLCAWSPRIQETQYFGPGTRLLVL.

This clone was detected a few times. This rearrangement joins TRBV6-6 to TRBJ2-2; D remains ambiguous. Germline-derived CDR1 and CDR2 are MNHNY and SVGAGI (reference sequence). The CDR3 has 16 residues. Trimming took off 7 bases at V and 3 bases at J, with 18 bases between the two ends. The CDR3 nucleotides read TGTGCCAGCACCCACGGAGTGAGGTCCTACACCGGGGAGCTGTTTTTT. It codes for CASTHGVRSYTGELFF.

This clone was seen a few times. The rearrangement uses TRBV7-2 and TRBJ1-1, with TRBD1 identical over 7 bases. Germline assignment: CDR1 SGHTA and CDR2 FQGNSA. The CDR3 extends over 15 amino acids. V was clipped by 5 bases and J by 0 bases; unmatched bases: 6. CDR3 amino acids: CASSKRDSLNTEAFF. In DNA form, the CDR3 reads TGTGCCAGCAGCAAGAGGGACAGCTTGAACACTGAAGCTTTCTTT.

This CDR3 is CASSVGWGRQETQYF. CDR3 nucleotides: TGTGCCAGCAGCGTAGGGTGGGGGCGCCAAGAGACCCAGTACTTC. The V call is TRBV9, the J call TRBJ2-5, with TRBD1 as a possible D gene (6 bases). Germline CDR1 reads SGDLS; CDR2 reads YYNGEE. Deletions cut 0 bases from V and 1 base from J, with 10 bases between. This CDR3 is built from 15 residues.

The chain employs TRBV15 and TRBJ2-7; D remains ambiguous. Looked up from germline, CDR1 is LNHNV and CDR2 is YYDKDF (reference sequence). The V gene lost 0 bases and the J gene lost 6 bases, with 12 bases spanning the gap. The CDR3 consists of 14 residues. The CDR3 sequence: CATSRDPGPGEQYV. CDR3 DNA: TGTGCCACCAGCAGAGATCCGGGCCCGGGCGAGCAGTACGTC.

This clone was picked up many times. CDR3 bases: TGTGCCTGGAGTGTAGACAGGGTTAATATCAATGAGCAGTTCTTC. This translates into CAWSVDRVNINEQFF. The chain has TRBV30 and TRBJ2-1; 7 bases are shared with TRBD1. Trimming removed 0 bases from V and 6 bases from J; junction bases left unmatched: 8. This CDR3 has 15 residues. Germline V gene data show CDR1 as GTSNPN and CDR2 as SVGIG (reference sequence).

This clone was picked up a small number of times. The gene calls are TRBV6-1 and TRBJ1-4, with 7 bases aligning to TRBD1. The CDR3 loop spans 13 amino acids. Germline lookup yields CDR1 MNHNS and CDR2 SASEGT. J gave up 7 bases and V 2 bases, and 1 base lay outside the gene matches. CDR3 bases: TGTGCCAGCAGTGAAAGGGACAGTGAAAAACTGTTTTTT. Its translation: CASSERDSEKLFF.

This clone was counted between two and nine times. The chain couples TRBV5-4 to TRBJ1-6; D is ambiguous. The CDR3 extends over 16 amino acids. The V gene lost 4 bases and the J gene lost 7 bases, with 18 bases spanning the gap. Germline-derived CDR1 and CDR2 are SGHNT and YYREEE (reference sequence). CDR3 in amino acids: CASSVGNKPRNSPLHF. DNA for the CDR3: TGTGCCAGCAGCGTAGGAAACAAACCGAGGAATTCACCCCTCCACTTT.

This clone has a handful of counts. This chain links TRBV9 with TRBJ2-2; perhaps TRBD1 as D (5 bases). The germline V and J ends were trimmed by 5 bases and 1 base, with 12 bases remaining between them. This CDR3 is 15 amino acids long. CDR1 is SGDLS, CDR2 YYNGEE, per germline. CDR3 DNA: TGTGCCAGCAGTCGAATCACAGGGAACACCGGGGAGCTGTTTTTT. Translating gives CASSRITGNTGELFF.

This clone has just a few counts. The chain is built from TRBV6-5 and TRBJ2-1; no clear D. The CDR3 has 11 amino acids. Per the germline V gene, CDR1 is MNHEY and CDR2 is SVGAGI. V lost 5 bases and J 6 bases, leaving 5 bases between the germline ends. The CDR3 is CASSTFNEQFF. The CDR3 DNA reads TGTGCCAGCAGTACCTTCAATGAGCAGTTCTTC.

The chain recombines TRBV7-2 with TRBJ1-2, with 8 bases fitting TRBD1. V trimming: 4 bases; J trimming: 5 bases; junction bases outside the gene matches: 6. Germline V gives CDR1 SGHTA, CDR2 FQGNSA. The CDR3 has 14 amino acids. CDR3 region: CASSSRGLRYGYTF. The CDR3 DNA reads as TGTGCCAGCAGCTCCAGGGGGCTGCGGTATGGCTACACCTTC.

This clone has more than one count but fewer than ten. This rearrangement joins TRBV9 to TRBJ2-7; D is perhaps TRBD1 (5 bases). CDR1 is SGDLS, CDR2 YYNGEE, per germline. With 2 bases removed from V and 5 bases from J, the gap between germline ends came to 5 bases. The CDR3 has 11 residues. The DNA for the CDR3 is TGTGCCAGCAGCGTGGGGCACGAGCAGTACGTC. The encoded protein is CASSVGHEQYV.

The J gene is TRBJ2-7, the V gene TRBV4-3, with D possibly being TRBD1 or TRBD2 (5 bases each). CDR1 and CDR2 (germline): LGHNA, YSLEER. The CDR3 totals 15 residues. Deletions cut 1 base from V and 3 bases from J, with 13 bases between. In nucleotides, the CDR3 is TGCGCCAGCAGCCAAGCGATCGGGGCGTTCTACGAGCAGTACTTC. Its translation is CASSQAIGAFYEQYF.

The chain is built from TRBV29-1 and TRBJ1-1; the D gene is possibly TRBD1 (5 bases). V was pared by 6 bases and J by 7 bases, with 18 bases between. Germline V CDR1 and CDR2: SQVTM, ANQGSEA. This CDR3 comprises 13 residues. The CDR3 sequence is CSVGGEIRGEAFF. CDR3 coding DNA: TGCAGCGTGGGTGGGGAAATAAGGGGTGAAGCTTTCTTT.

This clone was picked up a small number of times. The V and J genes are TRBV7-2 and TRBJ2-3; tentatively, D is TRBD2 (6 bases). Germline V lookup: CDR1 SGHTA, CDR2 FQGNSA. The CDR3 is 14 residues long. V shed 3 bases and J shed 0 bases, with 7 bases lying between them. CDR3 DNA: TGTGCCAGCAGCTTCGGGACTAGCACAGATACGCAGTATTTT. This encodes CASSFGTSTDTQYF.

The chain combines TRBV5-1 with TRBJ1-1, with a possible D match to TRBD1 (5 bases). CDR3 length equals 14 residues. Germline assignment: CDR1 SGHRS and CDR2 YFSETQ. Trimming stripped 4 bases from V and 5 bases from J, with 15 bases between. Here the CDR3 DNA reads TGCGCCAGCAGCGGAGCGGGACCGACAACTGAAGCTTTCTTT. Translated: CASSGAGPTTEAFF.

In this sample, this clone turned up a few times. The chain couples TRBV19 to TRBJ2-1; D may match TRBD1 or TRBD2 (5 bases each). From germline, CDR1 is LNHDA and CDR2 SQIVND (reference sequence). The CDR3 is made up of 14 amino acids. The V end lost 7 bases, the J end lost 7 bases, and 17 bases lay between the germline ends. Written as DNA, the CDR3 is TGTGCCAGTACCTTTACTGGGGGTCGGAATGAGCAGTTCTTC. Its protein product is CASTFTGGRNEQFF.

This clone was counted only a few times. The chain joins TRBV6-6 to TRBJ1-5; possible D gene TRBD1, 6 bases. The CDR3 covers 15 residues. Trimming took 6 bases from V and 5 from J, leaving 17 bases between them. The V gene's germline CDR1 is MNHNY and CDR2 SVGAGI (reference sequence). CDR3 nucleotide sequence: TGTGCCAGCAGGCAGTCGCGGGGGGCCGATCAGCCCCAGCATTTT. As protein: CASRQSRGADQPQHF.

The chain recombines TRBV6-5 with TRBJ1-2; D unclear. Germline loops: CDR1 MNHEY, CDR2 SVGAGI. This CDR3 region has 12 residues. The ends were cut back, 6 bases at V and 8 bases at J, with 13 bases in the middle. The DNA of the CDR3 is TGTGCCAGCAGAGTGCTGGGAGAGGGCTACACCTTC. Its protein product is CASRVLGEGYTF.